The entry below describes one T cell receptor beta chain. This record belongs to a study of T cell changes during pregnancy in multiple sclerosis. V was trimmed by 4 bases and J by 6 bases, leaving 13 bases between them. CDR1 is SEHNR and CDR2 is FQNEAQ in the germline V gene (reference sequence). The CDR3 loop spans 13 amino acids. Profiled with immunoSEQ multiplex PCR; TCRdb holds only in-frame clones, not every one. The data show approximately 35,000 clones, over 85% seen once. This receptor was obtained from a female donor in good health, enrolled as a control in a pregnancy study. This sample comprised CD4+ T cells from peripheral blood mononuclear cells, obtained after pregnancy. The rearrangement joins TRBV7-9 to TRBJ2-7, with D possibly matching TRBD1 (6 bases). The CDR3 reads CASSSGGQLEQYF. CDR3 sequence (DNA): TGTGCCAGCAGCTCGGGTGGACAGCTCGAGCAGTACTTC.